Given below is one T cell receptor (beta chain) in context. The entry originates in a study of cytomegalovirus exposure and HLA in healthy donors. PCR amplification relied on 60 Vbeta primers (plus 13 Jbeta primers). Sequenced by immunoSEQ multiplex PCR; TCRdb stores in-frame clones only, minus some. The sample lists under 150,000 clones, around 71% occurring once. CDR3 size: 14 residues. The V gene's germline CDR1 is SGHNT and CDR2 YYREEE (reference sequence). Trimming left V 4 bases short and J 4 bases short, with 14 bases between. The sample consisted of PBMCs. The receptor comes from a woman aged 55 to 70 in good health and CMV-seropositive. The chain has TRBV5-4 and TRBJ1-2, with D maybe TRBD1 (6 bases). The CDR3 region has the DNA TGTGCCAGCAGCACCTCAGGGGCTGGCTATGGCTACACCTTC. Translated: CASSTSGAGYGYTF.